These T cell receptor beta chains were read from a single sample in a study of T cell changes during pregnancy in multiple sclerosis. Repertoires were generated with immunoSEQ multiplex PCR, while TCRdb's copy carries only in-frame clones and drops some. The sample contains 28,000 or so clones, 88% of which appear only once. The specimen was CD8+ T cells from peripheral blood mononuclear cells, collected in the second trimester of pregnancy. These receptor sequences come from a female donor with multiple sclerosis, enrolled in a pregnancy study. The CDR3 runs from the conserved cysteine through the conserved F or W. D genes are given only for firm matches. Not every row has a clone size; where given, it reads once, few, many or a size class.

v_call	j_call	cdr3_length	clone_size	d_call	cdr3_aa	cdr3_nt
TRBV5-4	TRBJ1-4	15	-	-	CASSLALSANEKLFF	TGTGCCAGCAGCTTGGCCCTTTCAGCTAATGAAAAACTGTTTTTT
TRBV6-6	TRBJ1-1	12	-	-	CASSPGFTEAFF	TGTGCCAGCAGTCCGGGGTTCACTGAAGCTTTCTTT
TRBV5-4	TRBJ2-5	14	-	-	CASSWRSYQETQYF	TGTGCCAGCAGCTGGAGATCGTACCAAGAGACCCAGTACTTC
TRBV11-2	TRBJ2-1	11	-	-	CASSPQAEQFF	TGTGCCAGCAGCCCTCAGGCTGAGCAGTTCTTC
TRBV5-1	TRBJ2-3	15	-	-	CASSLEGGGTDTQYF	TGCGCCAGCAGCTTGGAAGGGGGGGGTACAGATACGCAGTATTTT
TRBV25-1	TRBJ1-1	17	once	TRBD1	CASSEWEAEGAGTEAFF	TGTGCCAGCAGTGAATGGGAGGCTGAGGGGGCCGGCACTGAAGCTTTCTTT
TRBV5-1	TRBJ2-1	17	once	TRBD2	CASSFLAGGHVYNEQFF	TGCGCCAGCAGCTTTCTAGCGGGGGGGCATGTCTACAATGAGCAGTTCTTC
TRBV13	TRBJ2-2	16	-	TRBD1	CASSQGQVIGVGELFF	TGTGCCAGCAGCCAGGGACAGGTGATCGGAGTCGGGGAGCTGTTTTTT
TRBV14	TRBJ2-2	14	-	-	CASSQGLNTGELFF	TGTGCCAGCAGCCAAGGACTGAACACCGGGGAGCTGTTTTTT
TRBV13	TRBJ2-7	14	once	TRBD2	CASSPRGGAYEQYF	TGTGCCAGCAGCCCCCGGGGGGGGGCGTACGAGCAGTACTTC
TRBV2	TRBJ1-6	15	-	TRBD1	CARTRTGSYNSPLHF	TGTGCCAGGACTCGGACAGGTTCCTATAATTCACCCCTCCACTTT
TRBV12-2	TRBJ2-1	14	-	-	CASRPGLAGDEQFF	TGTGCAAGTCGCCCGGGACTAGCGGGGGATGAGCAGTTCTTC
TRBV6-1	TRBJ2-3	15	few	TRBD1	CASSVDRGSTDTQYF	TGTGCCAGCAGTGTGGACAGGGGAAGCACAGATACGCAGTATTTT
TRBV6-1	TRBJ1-2	13	-	TRBD1	CASIGTGPYGYTF	TGTGCCAGCATCGGGACAGGGCCCTATGGCTACACCTTC
TRBV4-1	TRBJ1-2	15	-	TRBD1	CASSPAQGASYGYTF	TGCGCCAGCAGCCCAGCACAGGGGGCGAGCTATGGCTACACCTTC
TRBV11-3	TRBJ1-4	16	-	TRBD1	CASSIRDRVHSEKLFF	TGTGCCAGCAGCATCCGGGACAGGGTTCATAGTGAAAAACTGTTTTTT
TRBV19	TRBJ1-4	17	-	TRBD1	CASSISRTGPFGEKLFF	TGTGCCAGTAGTATCTCTCGGACAGGGCCGTTTGGTGAAAAACTGTTTTTT
TRBV28	TRBJ1-2	16	-	TRBD1	CASSPKGGRAIYGYTF	TGTGCCAGCAGCCCAAAAGGGGGCAGGGCCATCTATGGCTACACCTTC
TRBV5-6	TRBJ2-7	14	once	TRBD2	CASSLGLAEYEQYF	TGTGCCAGCAGCCTCGGACTAGCTGAGTACGAGCAGTACTTC
TRBV28	TRBJ1-1	12	-	-	CASAAWNTEAFF	TGTGCCAGCGCAGCGTGGAACACTGAAGCTTTCTTT
TRBV9	TRBJ2-3	16	-	TRBD2	CASSVVSGGPTDTQYF	TGTGCCAGCAGCGTAGTGAGCGGGGGGCCCACAGATACGCAGTATTTT
TRBV10-2	TRBJ2-2	13	-	-	CASSDRDTGELFF	TGCGCCAGCAGTGACAGGGACACCGGGGAGCTGTTTTTT
TRBV13	TRBJ2-7	14	-	TRBD1	CASSFDRAPYEQYF	TGTGCCAGCAGCTTTGACAGGGCTCCCTACGAGCAGTACTTC
TRBV19	TRBJ1-2	13	-	-	CASTPDPSGGYTF	TGTGCCAGTACCCCTGATCCCAGCGGGGGCTACACCTTC
TRBV6-4	TRBJ2-2	15	-	-	CASPSDRSDTGELFF	TGTGCCAGCCCATCGGACAGATCGGACACCGGGGAGCTGTTTTTT
TRBV6-6	TRBJ2-4	16	-	-	CASSYSTGIDKNIQYF	TGTGCCAGCAGTTACTCTACAGGGATTGACAAAAACATTCAGTACTTC
TRBV7-3	TRBJ1-1	13	-	-	CASSLGAGDEAFF	TGTGCCAGCAGCTTAGGGGCAGGGGATGAAGCTTTCTTT
TRBV15	TRBJ1-1	14	-	-	CATSREGEAVEAFF	TGTGCCACCAGCAGAGAAGGGGAGGCGGTGGAAGCTTTCTTT
TRBV4-3	TRBJ2-1	18	-	TRBD2	CASSQDYYRLAGTNEQFF	TGCGCCAGCAGCCAAGATTACTATAGGCTAGCGGGGACTAATGAGCAGTTCTTC
TRBV5-4	TRBJ2-3	15	-	TRBD1	CASSFQRDRGHTQYF	TGTGCCAGCAGCTTTCAGAGGGACAGGGGTCATACGCAGTATTTT
TRBV15	TRBJ2-5	15	-	TRBD1	CATSREQGAQETQYF	TGTGCCACCAGCAGAGAACAGGGGGCGCAGGAGACCCAGTACTTC
TRBV5-6	TRBJ1-2	15	-	TRBD1	CASSDRDRGWLGYTF	TGTGCCAGCAGCGACCGGGACAGGGGGTGGTTAGGCTACACCTTC
TRBV2	TRBJ2-7	13	-	TRBD1	CASRRDRTYEQYF	TGTGCCAGCAGACGGGACAGAACCTACGAGCAGTACTTC
TRBV5-1	TRBJ1-1	12	-	-	CASSFGRGEAFF	TGCGCCAGCAGCTTCGGGAGGGGTGAAGCTTTCTTT
TRBV27	TRBJ2-5	12	-	-	CASGQIQETQYF	TGTGCCAGCGGACAAATCCAAGAGACCCAGTACTTC
TRBV7-3	TRBJ2-2	17	-	TRBD2	CASSAFWAGGNTGELFF	TGTGCCAGCAGCGCCTTTTGGGCGGGGGGGAACACCGGGGAGCTGTTTTTT
TRBV6-4	TRBJ2-1	16	-	TRBD2	CASSDSSGGGYNEQFF	TGTGCCAGCAGTGACTCGAGCGGGGGGGGATACAATGAGCAGTTCTTC
TRBV11-2	TRBJ2-3	16	-	TRBD2	CASSLTSGGYTDTQYF	TGTGCCAGCAGCTTAACTAGCGGGGGGTACACAGATACGCAGTATTTT
TRBV10-3	TRBJ1-1	16	-	-	CAISSIFTGRNTEAFF	TGTGCCATCAGTTCCATCTTTACAGGGAGGAACACTGAAGCTTTCTTT
TRBV27	TRBJ2-7	13	-	TRBD1	CASSPGTGYEQYF	TGTGCCAGCAGTCCCGGGACAGGTTACGAGCAGTACTTC
TRBV27	TRBJ2-4	15	-	-	CASGPIPSNKNIQYF	TGTGCCAGCGGACCAATTCCTAGCAATAAAAACATTCAGTACTTC
TRBV18	TRBJ2-7	14	once	TRBD1	CASSPRTGGYEQYF	TGTGCCAGCTCACCGCGGACAGGAGGCTACGAGCAGTACTTC
TRBV19	TRBJ1-1	17	-	-	CASSIFPLGAMNTEAFF	TGTGCCAGTAGTATTTTTCCCCTGGGAGCCATGAACACTGAAGCTTTCTTT
TRBV5-1	TRBJ2-3	14	-	TRBD2	CASSGGGAPDTQYF	TGCGCCAGCAGCGGCGGGGGGGCGCCAGATACGCAGTATTTT
TRBV25-1	TRBJ1-5	17	-	TRBD1	CASSESQKTGGLFPQHF	TGTGCCAGCAGTGAATCTCAGAAGACAGGGGGCCTCTTTCCCCAGCATTTT
TRBV28	TRBJ1-2	22	-	TRBD1	CASSLFTVAGTGTELLTDGYTF	TGTGCCAGCAGCCTCTTCACCGTTGCCGGGACAGGGACCGAACTTCTCACGGATGGCTACACCTTC
TRBV30	TRBJ1-6	14	once	-	CAWSVPGESSPLHF	TGTGCCTGGAGTGTACCAGGGGAGAGTTCACCCCTCCACTTT
TRBV4-2	TRBJ2-7	16	few	TRBD2	CASSQLLAGGQDEQYF	TGTGCCAGCAGCCAACTACTAGCGGGGGGGCAGGACGAGCAGTACTTC
TRBV23-1	TRBJ1-4	18	-	-	CASSQSKEKYPTNEKLFF	TGCGCCAGCAGTCAATCTAAGGAGAAGTACCCAACTAATGAAAAACTGTTTTTT
TRBV19	TRBJ1-5	16	-	TRBD1	CASTRTGGAGNQPQHF	TGTGCCAGCACCAGAACAGGGGGCGCAGGCAATCAGCCCCAGCATTTT